This TCR beta chain was sequenced during a study of early T cells in non-severe SARS-CoV-2 infection. Study summary: From unsorted whole blood, bulk RNA was sequenced, and the chains remained unpaired.

Whole-study findings and limits: There was a bias toward anti-spike CD8 responses in VDJdb matching, which missed private and CD4 specificities.

A few counts support this clonotype. Its specificity is unknown. Each CDR3 protein is one row after TCRdb ran MiXCR on the 5' RACE reads. The table has tens of thousands of distinct CDR3 sequences, approximately 15% seen once; the top ten hold 5.5%. The V gene's germline CDR1 is MGHDK and CDR2 SYGVNS. The CDR3 totals 14 residues. V shed 3 bases, J shed 3 bases, and the junction held 0 bases outside the gene matches. This receptor was taken from an adult who was a healthcare worker with PCR-confirmed SARS-CoV-2 infection or an uninfected control (not recorded which). The sample comprised whole blood. The chain links TRBV25-1 to TRBJ2-3; 10 bases match TRBD2. The CDR3 loop is CASSEGLATDTQYF. In DNA, the CDR3 is TGTGCCAGCAGTGAGGGACTAGCGACAGATACGCAGTATTTT.